This T cell receptor beta chain was recorded in a study of memory B cells and T cells in multiple sclerosis (dated by TCRdb to the late 2010s). Broadly, across the study: In multiple sclerosis patients, the study set the TCR beta repertoires of autoproliferating peripheral T cells against those of T cells infiltrating brain lesions. A couple of multiple sclerosis patients were included in the TCR sequencing because brain lesions obtained at autopsy or brain-infiltrating cells obtained from biopsy were available for them.

CDR1 and CDR2 are drawn from the germline V gene: SGHRS, YFSETQ. Including the terminal cysteine and phenylalanine, the CDR3 comprises 17 residues. The only DNA kept is the CDR3, 51 bases in frame from the first base. V ends up 5 bases short and J 3 bases short, with an unmatched junction base count of 10. The research as a whole found: Because clone-set sizes differed between compartments, counts of shared clonotypes were influenced and normalization was required.

After CFSE-labeled PBMCs were cultured without a stimulus, the autoproliferating (CFSEdim) and non-proliferating (CFSEhi) T cell fractions were sequenced separately. In total, approximately 5.1x10^7 CFSE-labeled PBMCs were cultured without stimulus for 6 to 8 days, after which replicate wells were pooled. PBMCs were labeled with roughly 0.5 uM CFSE and were cultured without exogenous stimuli in serum-free AIM-V medium. Before use, PBMCs were isolated by Ficoll density gradient centrifugation and cryopreserved. Live 7-AAD-negative cells were sorted on a FACSAria III, washed with PBS, and frozen at -80 degrees C as dry pellets. Using the immunoSEQ Platform, TCRbeta CDR3 regions were amplified from extracted genomic DNA. Multiplex PCR, high-throughput sequencing and a vendor bioinformatics pipeline were brought together in the immunoSEQ assay. Per the authors' processing: Non-productive sequences and CDR3s under 4 amino acids long were removed, and the clonotype frequencies in each sample were recalculated. Shared clonotypes were identified in immunoSEQ Analyzer 2.0 as identical CDR3 amino acid, V gene and J gene sequences. To normalize repertoire overlap, the number of shared clonotypes was divided by the product of the two clone-set sizes and multiplied by 1000 to give arbitrary units. TCRdb took this table from immuneACCESS and kept in-frame rearrangements with V and J called. Such tables lack part of the clones; where checked against another copy, unresolved V genes explain under half of the gap, and the rest is unexplained. From that table come the V and J calls and clone size; the DNA was used to work out D and trimming. For this sample the table gives 9,500 to 15,000 clones, of which approximately 84% were detected only once. The leading ten clones occupy 2.8% of the sample.

Points on this clone: No antigen is known for it. The input lacks base qualities; no much larger clone sits a single base away.

The clonotype was recovered from a human donor with multiple sclerosis. Sequencing was done on a sample of PBMCs from blood kept in culture. Rearrangement joined TRBV5-1 to TRBJ2-3; 12 nucleotides in the junction match TRBD2. The nucleotide sequence reads TGCGCCAGCAGACCCGGACTAGCGGGGTCAGGGACAGATACGCAGTATTTT. Translated, it reads CASRPGLAGSGTDTQYF.